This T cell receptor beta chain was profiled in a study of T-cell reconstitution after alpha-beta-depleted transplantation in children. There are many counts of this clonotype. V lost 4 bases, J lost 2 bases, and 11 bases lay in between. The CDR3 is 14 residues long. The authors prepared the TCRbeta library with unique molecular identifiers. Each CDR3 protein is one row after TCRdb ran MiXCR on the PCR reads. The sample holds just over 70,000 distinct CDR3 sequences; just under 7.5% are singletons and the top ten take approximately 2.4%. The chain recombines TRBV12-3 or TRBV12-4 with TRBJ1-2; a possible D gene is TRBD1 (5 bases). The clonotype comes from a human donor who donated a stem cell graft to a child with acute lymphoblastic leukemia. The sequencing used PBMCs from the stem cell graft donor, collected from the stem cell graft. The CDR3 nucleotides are TGTGCCAGCAGTTCTCCGGGACGGAACTATGGCTACACCTTC. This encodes CASSSPGRNYGYTF.